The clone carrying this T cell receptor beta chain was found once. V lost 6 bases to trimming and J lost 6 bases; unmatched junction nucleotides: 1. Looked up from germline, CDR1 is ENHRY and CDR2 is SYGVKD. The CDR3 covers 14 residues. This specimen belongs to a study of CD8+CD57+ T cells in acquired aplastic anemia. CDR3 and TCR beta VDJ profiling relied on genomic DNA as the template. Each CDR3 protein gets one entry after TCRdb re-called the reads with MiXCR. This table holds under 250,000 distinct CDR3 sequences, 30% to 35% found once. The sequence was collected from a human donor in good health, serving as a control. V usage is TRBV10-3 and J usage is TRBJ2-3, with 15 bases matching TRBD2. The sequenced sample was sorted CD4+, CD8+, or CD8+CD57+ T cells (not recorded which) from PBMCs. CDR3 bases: TGTGCCATCAGCGGGACTAGCGGGGGGGATACGCAGTATTTT. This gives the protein CAISGTSGGDTQYF.